The subject of this entry is one T cell receptor (beta chain). What this receptor recognizes is not known. The input lacks base qualities; no much larger clone sits a single base away. This sample was included in a study of cytomegalovirus exposure and HLA in healthy donors (dated by TCRdb to about 2017). Background on the whole study: In an earlier analysis of under 750 of the donors, about 260 Gb of sequence data and 117 million unique TCR beta sequences from some 170 million T cells were reported. An early release covering 500 to 750 HLA-typed donors comprised roughly 300 gigabases of sequencing data and approximately 85 million unique TCR sequences. Among the approximately 400 genotyped donors, 81% belonged to the genetic ancestry cluster associated with self-reported Caucasian donors. The study was designed to test whether signatures of past pathogen exposure could be identified by cataloging public T cell receptors. The T cell repertoires of 670 or so subjects were profiled by immunosequencing and related to cytomegalovirus serostatus. Along with the approximately 670-subject first cohort, a separate validation cohort of over a hundred different subjects was used. To predict cytomegalovirus infection status, the study combined high-throughput TCR immunosequencing, statistical association of individual TCRs with disease status, and machine learning. A later analysis re-analyzed previously published TCR beta repertoires from 500 to 700 donors and added high-resolution HLA genotyping to study TCR occurrence patterns. Rather than drawing on any new phenotypic data, the later analysis identified candidate immune exposures from TCR beta sequences and the way those sequences occurred across donors. In an earlier analysis of 587 of the donors, high-throughput TCR beta sequencing was used to judge whether each TCR beta V gene segment behaved as functional or pseudogenic. Donor age, sex, ethnicity and CMV serostatus were collected together with the repertoire data. A later genetic analysis took genome-wide SNP genotypes for about 65% of the 666 donors and used that subset as a discovery cohort. Every discovery cohort repertoire had been produced on one sequencing platform. HLA typing included class I and class II loci at four-digit resolution. The number of donors typed differed by locus, with about 629-640 for A, B, C, DRB1 and DQB1, around 560 for DQA1, 600 to 610 for DPA1, and some 440 for DPB1. A handful of DR-DQ haplotypes were handled as single units for association and clustering because linkage in the cohort was strong. On average, around 200,000 unique TCR beta nucleotide sequences were sequenced per donor among some 430 genotyped donors of the cohort, with roughly 18% of those sequences being non-productive. Paper-wide results and their limitations: In the study, 150 to 200 TCR beta chains were listed as associated with cytomegalovirus. A group of highly shared sequence variants was considered likely to be a technical artifact of the sequencing pipeline. Immune exposure information for the cohort was limited to CMV serostatus. Because HLA typing was unavailable for some donors at each locus, only the typed subset was used in association tests. An association between a missense DCLRE1C variant and V-gene and J-gene trimming of TCR beta chains was found in a later genetic analysis and replicated in an independent cohort. When HLA alleles, especially DR and DQ, strongly co-occurred, TCR associations were difficult to assign to individual alleles. Most CMV-associated TCR beta chains appeared to be HLA-restricted in a later analysis, and the HLA associations seemed to be driven largely by CMV exposure. Most TCR sequences were observed very rarely across donors, whereas some public TCRs were present in many individuals. In a later analysis, HLA-associated TCR beta chains were found to be more clonally expanded and to have lower generation probabilities than equally common non-associated chains. At a false discovery rate of 0.05, a later analysis linked around 17,000 TCR beta sequences to specific HLA alleles. The earlier analysis of 587 of the donors excluded roughly 16 rarely observed V segments, including chromosome 9 orphons, because counts were too low. A later analysis found that TCR association rates varied across HLA loci, with DRB1 alleles showing the most associated TCRs and HLA-C alleles the fewest. Several of the top co-occurrence clusters appeared to be linked to parvovirus B19, influenza, CMV and Epstein-Barr virus, according to a later analysis. In a later genetic analysis, fewer N-insertions in productive TCRs were reported among donors in an Asian-associated ancestry cluster than the roughly 640-donor mean. Correlated functional status among segregating V segments might reflect linkage disequilibrium, but an unknown experimental factor could not be ruled out. It was suggested by the authors that the approach could potentially be generalized to other disease states and immunological phenotypes. Roughly uniform sequencing depth across donors was assumed in presence/absence analyses, although this assumption may not hold. In an earlier analysis of fewer than 700 of the donors, most TCR beta V segments appeared in productive rearrangements about 90% or about 30% of the time, broadly matching IMGT annotations. This cohort had only TCR beta chains sequenced, and the lack of alpha or paired-chain data limited which features could be detected. The classifier was reported to diagnose cytomegalovirus status with high specificity and sensitivity in both the original and validation cohorts. In vitro tests confirmed that a few of the cytomegalovirus-associated TCR beta chains recognize cytomegalovirus antigens. Some IMGT-functional V segments, including TRBV6-2 and TRBV6-3, could not be distinguished by the 87-base-pair reads and were therefore excluded. A further reported finding was that TCR beta sequences accurately predicted the HLA-A and HLA-B alleles for most subjects in the first cohort.

V lost 4 bases and J lost 1 base, and the count of bases not matched to a germline gene is 9. Reading from cysteine to phenylalanine, the CDR3 counts 18 amino acids. Only CDR3 DNA is held: 54 bases, read in frame from base 1. Per the germline V gene, MNHNS is the CDR1 and SASEGT is the CDR2. The library was generated by the immunoSEQ multiplex PCR assay. For the multiplex PCR, a mixture combining 60 forward primers for TCR Vbeta segments and 13 reverse primers for TCR Jbeta segments was used. The CDR3 region of rearranged TCR beta genes was amplified from genomic DNA with a multiplex PCR assay. Amplified TCR beta libraries were sequenced as 87-base-pair reads on the Illumina HiSeq System. The authors processed their data as follows. In a later analysis, around 80 million unique TCR beta chains were counted across the approximately 670 repertoires, and approximately 11 million of these chains were shared by at least two donors. To remove PCR and sequencing errors, raw reads were error-corrected and collapsed into unique sequences using a nearest-neighbor algorithm that merged closely related sequences. V, D and J gene segments were assigned by aligning CDR3 sequences to IMGT reference sequences. Each retained sequence needed at least a six-nucleotide match to both a V gene segment and a J gene segment. Rearrangements were called productive when the CDR3 lacked stop codons and stayed in frame with V and J; all others were non-productive. Following IMGT convention, CDR3 was defined as the stretch from the second conserved V-encoded cysteine to the conserved J-encoded phenylalanine. The earlier analysis of fewer than 700 of the donors excluded sequences that lacked an unambiguous match to a single V gene segment. In an earlier analysis of about 590 of the donors, a V segment was called functional when productive rearrangements were above 56.7%, and segregating when the standard deviation between donors exceeded 5%. To diagnose cytomegalovirus status from the catalog of TCR beta chain sequences, a statistical classification framework was built. A later analysis assigned V and J genes by comparing TCR nucleotide sequences with IMGT/GENE-DB human TR gene sequences. Using the TCRdist pipeline, a later analysis assigned CDR3 sequences along with most-parsimonious VDJ recombination scenarios. In a later analysis, each TCR beta chain was defined by its CDR3 amino acid sequence together with its V-gene family, and reads without a unique V-gene family were excluded. A later analysis removed several hundred highly shared, low-generation-probability nucleotide sequences to deal with suspected cross-contamination and a sequencing artifact. In a later analysis, a clonal expansion index was calculated for each public chain from normalized within-repertoire ranks of inferred template counts. In a later analysis, generation probabilities were computed using a VDJ recombination model fitted to out-of-frame rearrangements, and the results were checked against IGoR. In a later analysis, hypergeometric tests were used to score TCR-TCR, TCR-HLA and TCR-CMV co-occurrence, with a repertoire-size bias correction applied to TCR pairs. A later analysis estimated false discovery rates by permuting HLA or CMV assignments 20 times. In a later analysis, co-occurring TCRs were grouped using DBSCAN, with TCRdist sequence similarity added in when clustering inside HLA-allele-positive subsets. For co-occurrence clustering, repertoires with fewer than 30,000 or more than 120,000 public chains were excluded, along with five or six repertoires with anomalous nucleotide sharing. The immuneACCESS repertoire file appears here via TCRdb, limited to in-frame rearrangements. These files lack a portion of the clones; in checked studies, under half of the deficit traces to unresolved V genes, and the cause of the others is not known. For V, J and clone size, that table is used; D and trimming come from the DNA. The sample contains under 200,000 clones, almost 85% of them found a single time. The biggest ten clones account for 0.8% to 1.3% of the sample.

The cohort comprised hundreds of healthy bone marrow donors. Cohort members were all nominally healthy when sampled, although unrecorded immune exposures were likely present. The donor was CMV seronegative and was included in the group of over 300 seronegative cohort members. Every donor gave a peripheral blood sample, and the peripheral blood mononuclear cells from that sample were used for TCR beta sequencing. Genomic DNA was extracted from the blood cell samples with the Qiagen DNeasy Blood Extraction Kit. The rearranged chain carries TRBV6-1 and TRBJ2-3; TRBD2 fits 12 bases in the junction. The receptor comes from a young man in good health and CMV-seronegative. The specimen sequenced was PBMCs. The CDR3 region reads CASSARGLAGLRTDTQYF. The bases are TGTGCCAGCAGTGCCCGAGGACTAGCGGGGCTACGCACAGATACGCAGTATTTT.